The 22 T cell receptor beta chains below were found in one sample sequenced in a study of blood T cell repertoires in COVID-19. Generated by immunoSEQ multiplex PCR, the TCRdb table keeps only in-frame clones and is missing some. The sample yields 150,000 to 200,000 clones, around four fifths seen once. The specimen was peripheral blood. These receptors were obtained from a man aged 35 to 55 who had recovered from COVID-19.

This clone was recorded a few times. The V and J genes are TRBV7-9 and TRBJ2-7, with D possibly TRBD2 on 5 matching bases. Trimming stripped 3 bases from V and 7 bases from J, with 10 bases between. This CDR3 spans 12 amino acids. Germline CDR1 and CDR2: SEHNR and FQNEAQ (reference sequence). CDR3 amino acids: CASSFPAAEQYF. Here the CDR3 DNA reads TGTGCCAGCAGCTTCCCAGCGGCGGAGCAGTACTTC.

The chain carries TRBV7-2 and TRBJ1-2; unclear D gene. The CDR3 sequence is 13 residues long. The ends were cut back, 1 base at V and 4 bases at J, with 7 bases in the middle. CDR1 SGHTA and CDR2 FQGNSA come from the germline V gene. In DNA, the CDR3 is TGTGCCAGCAGCTTAGTTGCGGTCTATGGCTACACCTTC. This encodes CASSLVAVYGYTF.

The chain uses TRBV11-3 and TRBJ1-6; 7 positions match TRBD1. The CDR3 is 15 residues long. Trimming cost V 5 bases and J 12 bases; bases outside gene matches: 13. Looked up from germline, CDR1 is SGHNT and CDR2 is YENEEA. The CDR3 DNA is TGTGCCAGCAGCCGACCCGGGGACAGTGCCGGACCCCTCCACTTT. Protein sequence: CASSRPGDSAGPLHF.

The count of this clone is one. This chain links TRBV3-1 (or the pseudogene TRBV3-2) with TRBJ1-1; 7 bases line up with TRBD1. The V and J ends lost 4 bases and 5 bases, in that order; junction bases with no gene match: 4. The CDR3 runs to 13 residues. Germline V gene sequence: CDR1 LGHDT, CDR2 YNNKEL (reference sequence). CDR3 nucleotide sequence: TGTGCCAGCAGCCGAACAGGGGTGACTGAAGCTTTCTTT. It specifies CASSRTGVTEAFF.

In its sample, this clone was seen a few times. V gene TRBV7-8 combines with J gene TRBJ2-2; D perhaps matches TRBD2 (6 bases). The V gene lost 5 bases and the J gene lost 5 bases, with 9 bases spanning the gap. Per germline, CDR1 SGHVS and CDR2 FQNEAQ. This CDR3 comprises 13 residues. The CDR3 protein is CASSRRGTGELFF. The CDR3 nucleotides are TGTGCCAGCAGCCGCCGGGGGACCGGGGAGCTGTTTTTT. The entire variable domain, with the rest obtained from reference TRBV7-8 and TRBJ2-2, is as follows: GAGVSQSPRYKVAKRGQDVALRCDPISGHVSLFWYQQALGQGPEFLTYFQNEAQLDKSGLPSDRFFAERPEGSVSTLKIQRTQQEDSAVYLCASSRRGTGELFFGEGSRLTVL.

This sequence joins TRBV19 and TRBJ1-5; D not resolved. The CDR3 extends over 15 amino acids. Trimming pared 3 bases from V and 9 bases from J, leaving 18 bases between. Germline V gives CDR1 LNHDA, CDR2 SQIVND (reference sequence). CDR3 in DNA: TGTGCCAGTAGTATGGAGACCTACCCCGCCCCGCCCCAGCATTTT. This translates into CASSMETYPAPPQHF.

The sample holds a few counts of this clone. The rearrangement joins TRBV2 to TRBJ2-7, with D possibly matching TRBD2 (6 bases). The V gene lost 7 bases and the J gene lost 2 bases, with 12 bases spanning the gap. The length of the CDR3 is 13 residues. CDR1 is SNHLY, CDR2 FYNNEI, per germline. The CDR3 coding sequence is TGTGCCAGCATTAGCGGCCGCACCTACGAGCAGTACTTC. This gives the protein CASISGRTYEQYF.

This clone was found once. The rearrangement joins TRBV24-1 to TRBJ2-2; 8 positions agree with TRBD2. Per germline, CDR1 KGHDR and CDR2 SFDVKD. Losses at the gene ends were 7 bases for V and 6 bases for J; bases not matched to a gene: 6. The CDR3 extends over 14 amino acids. CDR3 protein: CATRDSGSPGELFF. CDR3 coding DNA: TGTGCCACCAGGGACAGCGGGAGCCCCGGGGAGCTGTTTTTT.

V usage is TRBV6-1 and J usage is TRBJ2-1; no reliable D call. CDR1 and CDR2 (germline): MNHNS, SASEGT. V shed 0 bases and J shed 6 bases, with 3 bases lying between them. The CDR3 extends over 12 amino acids. The CDR3 coding sequence is TGTGCCAGCAGTGAAGCTCTCAATGAGCAGTTCTTC. This encodes CASSEALNEQFF.

This clone was found many times. This chain connects TRBV30 to TRBJ1-2; D is perhaps TRBD1 (5 bases). CDR3 length: 14 residues. CDR1 GTSNPN and CDR2 SVGIG come from the germline V gene (reference sequence). The V gene lost 6 bases and the J gene lost 7 bases, with 21 bases spanning the gap. Here the CDR3 DNA reads TGTGCCTGCAATTACCGGGGGGGTTTGGCTGGCTACACCTTC. Translating it yields CACNYRGGLAGYTF.

V usage is TRBV2 and J usage is TRBJ2-4; no reliable D call. CDR1 and CDR2 (germline): SNHLY, FYNNEI. V was pared by 8 bases and J by 7 bases, with 18 bases between. The CDR3 totals 14 residues. CDR3 nucleotides: TGTGCCAGCGGCCTGTGGCGGCAACCCAACATTCAGTACTTC. Translation: CASGLWRQPNIQYF.

The chain carries TRBV5-1 and TRBJ2-5, with D perhaps matching TRBD1 (6 bases). The V end was cut by 4 bases, the J end by 3 bases, with 13 bases between. The CDR3 loop spans 14 amino acids. Germline V CDR1 and CDR2: SGHRS, YFSETQ. The CDR3 coding sequence is TGCGCCAGCAGCAATCCCGGACAGAAAGAGACCCAGTACTTC. This codes for CASSNPGQKETQYF.

The CDR3 DNA sequence: TGTGCCAGCAGCGCGGGGGACAGTGCCTACGAGCAGTACTTC. This translates into CASSAGDSAYEQYF. This sequence joins TRBV9 and TRBJ2-7, with D maybe TRBD1 (7 bases). Germline loops: CDR1 SGDLS, CDR2 YYNGEE. The CDR3 totals 14 residues. With 3 bases removed from V and 2 bases from J, the gap between germline ends came to 12 bases.

This clone was seen more than once but under ten times. The CDR3 loop is CASSRQGGVHPEAFF. CDR3 DNA sequence: TGTGCCAGCAGCCGTCAGGGTGGGGTTCATCCTGAAGCTTTCTTT. The V and J genes are TRBV7-2 and TRBJ1-1, with D possibly being TRBD1 (5 bases). The V end lost 5 bases, the J end lost 6 bases, and 19 bases lay between the germline ends. The length of the CDR3 is 15 residues. Germline V gene lookup returns CDR1 SGHTA and CDR2 FQGNSA.

As regards this clone: The identical CDR3 is also encoded by other nucleotide sequences in the sample. The chain carries TRBV4-1 and TRBJ1-5; possible D gene TRBD1, 5 bases. V lost 0 bases to trimming and J lost 5 bases, with 11 bases between them. The CDR3 has 15 amino acids. Germline CDR1 and CDR2: MGHRA and YSYEKL. The CDR3 is CASSQDSREDQPQHF. The CDR3 nucleotides are TGCGCCAGCAGCCAAGATAGCAGGGAGGATCAGCCCCAGCATTTT.

The V and J genes are TRBV5-6 and TRBJ2-7, with 8 nucleotides matching TRBD2. The CDR3 totals 15 residues. CDR1 and CDR2 from the germline V gene are SGHDT and YYEEEE. With V trimmed by 2 bases and J by 4 bases, 8 bases remained unmatched. CDR3 sequence (DNA): TGTGCCAGCAGCTTATCGAGCGGGAGCGGGTACGAGCAGTACTTC. As protein: CASSLSSGSGYEQYF.

The chain recombines TRBV5-4 with TRBJ2-7; D perhaps matches TRBD1 (6 bases). The germline V gene encodes CDR1 SGHNT and CDR2 YYREEE (reference sequence). There are 14 residues in the CDR3. With 1 base removed from V and 2 bases from J, the gap between germline ends came to 10 bases. The CDR3 DNA follows: TGTGCCAGCAGCTTGAGGGACAACGCCTACGAGCAGTACTTC. Amino acids: CASSLRDNAYEQYF.

This clone was counted a single time. The chain is built from TRBV19 and TRBJ2-5; 7 bases agree with TRBD2. The CDR3 is made up of 16 amino acids. Germline loops: CDR1 LNHDA, CDR2 SQIVND (reference sequence). V shed 4 bases, J shed 1 base, and the junction held 9 bases outside the gene matches. The CDR3 coding sequence is TGTGCCAGTAGTACTCCGGGGGACTACTTCCAAGAGACCCAGTACTTC. Its translation is CASSTPGDYFQETQYF.

The chain employs TRBV19 and TRBJ1-1; D may be TRBD1 (5 bases). Trimming left V 4 bases short and J 0 bases short, with 18 bases between. Germline lookup yields CDR1 LNHDA and CDR2 SQIVND (reference sequence). This CDR3 region has 17 residues. The CDR3 loop reads CASSTNHRDSVNTEAFF. The CDR3 bases are TGTGCCAGTAGTACAAATCACCGGGACTCTGTGAACACTGAAGCTTTCTTT.

This chain uses TRBV20-1 with TRBJ2-1; D not resolved. This CDR3 comprises 12 residues. V lost 3 bases and J lost 7, with 10 bases in between. CDR1 is DFQATT and CDR2 is SNEGSKA in the germline V gene (reference sequence). CDR3 sequence reads: CSASGHLNEQFF. CDR3 DNA: TGCAGTGCTAGTGGCCACCTAAATGAGCAGTTCTTC.

This chain uses TRBV15 with TRBJ1-2, with a tentative D call TRBD1 (5 bases). Between the trimmed V and J ends, which lost 0 bases and 2 bases, there was a span of 10 bases. The CDR3 extends over 15 amino acids. Germline assignment: CDR1 LNHNV and CDR2 YYDKDF (reference sequence). DNA for the CDR3: TGTGCCACCAGCAGAGATTCCGACAGAAACTATGGCTACACCTTC. Encoded protein: CATSRDSDRNYGYTF.

This clone has more than one count but fewer than ten. J is TRBJ1-6 and V is TRBV18, with TRBD1 matching over 9 bases. Trimming cost V 4 bases and J 6 bases; bases outside gene matches: 1. Germline lookup yields CDR1 KGHSH and CDR2 LQKENI. The CDR3 extends over 14 amino acids. CDR3 nucleotide sequence: TGTGCCAGCTCACGGGGACAGGGTAATTCACCCCTCCACTTT. It yields the protein CASSRGQGNSPLHF. Supplemented by reference TRBV18 and TRBJ1-6, the full variable domain reads NAGVMQNPRHLVRRRGQEARLRCSPMKGHSHVYWYRQLPEEGLKFMVYLQKENIIDESGMPKERFSAEFPKEGPSILRIQQVVRGDSAAYFCASSRGQGNSPLHFGNGTRLTVT.